This TCR beta chain appears in the sequencing data of a study of T cell repertoires in cytomegalovirus infection. Study information: CMV infection plus the matching HLA type was flagged by public TCR beta signatures.

As for this clonotype: The target antigen is unknown.

V was trimmed by 5 bases and J by 6 bases, leaving 22 bases between them. CDR1 is SGHVS, CDR2 FNYEAQ, per germline. The CDR3 runs 16 residues. MiXCR, run by TCRdb on the reads, gives a single entry per CDR3 protein. The sample lists around 710,000 distinct CDR3 sequences; roughly 28% were seen once. The V call is TRBV7-6, the J call TRBJ1-2, with D perhaps TRBD1 (6 bases). The material sequenced was cultured CD8+ T cells from PBMCs, taken from culture after CMV antigen stimulation. This TCR derives from a human donor in good health (CMV status not recorded). Some clones in this sample may be carry-over from other donors' samples. The CDR3 sequence: CASSPTGGADTDGYTF. The CDR3, as DNA: TGTGCCAGCAGCCCAACGGGGGGGGCTGATACGGATGGCTACACCTTC.